The 30 T cell receptor beta chains below come from one sample, sequenced in a study of blood T cell repertoires in COVID-19. The data were produced by immunoSEQ multiplex PCR, yet TCRdb's version contains in-frame clones alone and is incomplete. In the table there are about 370,000 clones, 80% to 90% of which are singletons. Sequencing was done on a sample of PBMCs or T cells enriched from blood (not recorded which). The origin of the receptors is a man between 18 and 29 years old who had recovered from COVID-19.

This clone was recorded once. The chain carries TRBV9 and TRBJ2-3, with 7 bases that match TRBD2. V shed 0 bases and J 2 bases; nucleotides not matched to a gene: 6. The CDR3 covers 16 residues. Germline-derived CDR1 and CDR2 are SGDLS and YYNGEE. CDR3 nucleotide sequence: TGTGCCAGCAGCGTAGGGCTAGCGGAGGACACAGATACGCAGTATTTT. Its protein product is CASSVGLAEDTDTQYF. Drawing the rest from reference TRBV9 and TRBJ2-3, the complete variable domain is DSGVTQTPKHLITATGQRVTLRCSPRSGDLSVYWYQQSLDQGLQFLIQYYNGEERAKGNILERFSAQQFPDLHSELNLSSLELGDSALYFCASSVGLAEDTDTQYFGPGTRLTVL.

J is TRBJ1-2 and V is TRBV9; D gene ambiguous. There are 15 residues in the CDR3. The germline V gene encodes CDR1 SGDLS and CDR2 YYNGEE. The germline V and J ends were trimmed by 0 bases and 3 bases, with 12 bases remaining between them. The CDR3 is CASSVVGEKDYGYTF. CDR3 in DNA: TGTGCCAGCAGCGTAGTGGGAGAGAAGGACTATGGCTACACCTTC.

V gene TRBV7-9 combines with J gene TRBJ2-3, with a possible D match to TRBD1 (5 bases). CDR1 and CDR2 from the germline V gene are SEHNR and FQNEAQ (reference sequence). The CDR3 loop spans 17 amino acids. Trimming pared 10 bases from V and 0 bases from J, leaving 23 bases between. CDR3 DNA sequence: TGTGCCACCCTAAAAGGGGCCACAAGAGCTAGCACAGATACGCAGTATTTT. Translated: CATLKGATRASTDTQYF. The whole variable domain, filled in from reference TRBV7-9 and TRBJ2-3, reads DTGVSQNPRHKITKRGQNVTFRCDPISEHNRLYWYRQTLGQGPEFLTYFQNEAQLEKSRLLSDRFSAERPKGSFSTLEIQRTEQGDSAMYLCATLKGATRASTDTQYFGPGTRLTVL.

V is TRBV5-6 and J is TRBJ1-2, with D unresolved. V was pared by 4 bases and J by 4 bases, with 11 bases between. CDR3 size: 13 residues. CDR1 SGHDT and CDR2 YYEEEE come from the germline V gene. CDR3 sequence (DNA): TGTGCCAGCAGCACGACAACCCCCTATGGCTACACCTTC. Its translation is CASSTTTPYGYTF.

J is TRBJ2-1 and V is TRBV10-1, with TRBD1 as a possible D gene (7 bases). V was trimmed by 2 bases and J by 4 bases, leaving 15 bases between them. Germline V gene data show CDR1 as WNHNN and CDR2 as SYGVQD (reference sequence). The CDR3 has 16 residues. The CDR3 region has the DNA TGCGCCAGCAGTGAGGGTAGGACAGGACTATACAATGAGCAGTTCTTC. Translating gives CASSEGRTGLYNEQFF.

This clone was recorded at least ten times. This chain joins TRBV2 and TRBJ1-2; a weak D match, TRBD1 (6 bases). The CDR3 is 13 residues long. V was trimmed by 2 bases and J by 8 bases, leaving 12 bases between them. In germline, CDR1 is SNHLY, CDR2 FYNNEI. The CDR3 reads CASSESGGRGYTF. In nucleotides, the CDR3 is TGTGCCAGCAGTGAATCGGGGGGCAGGGGCTACACCTTC. Using reference TRBV2 and TRBJ1-2 for the parts outside the CDR3, the full variable domain is EPEVTQTPSHQVTQMGQEVILRCVPISNHLYFYWYRQILGQKVEFLVSFYNNEISEKSEIFDDQFSVERPDGSNFTLKIRSTKLEDSAMYFCASSESGGRGYTFGSGTRLTVV.

This clone has only a few counts. The rearrangement links TRBV27 to TRBJ1-2, with TRBD1 matching over 10 bases. CDR1 and CDR2 from the germline V gene are MNHEY and SMNVEV (reference sequence). J gave up 8 bases and V 2 bases, and 5 bases lay outside the gene matches. CDR3 length: 14 residues. The CDR3 loop is CASSLVGTGVGYTF. The DNA of the CDR3 is TGTGCCAGCAGTTTAGTCGGGACAGGGGTAGGCTACACCTTC.

V gene TRBV28 combines with J gene TRBJ1-5; D might be TRBD1 (6 bases). Germline loops: CDR1 MDHEN, CDR2 SYDVKM. The CDR3 is made up of 15 amino acids. The ends were cut back, 4 bases at V and 5 bases at J, with 15 bases in the middle. In DNA form, the CDR3 reads TGTGCCAGCAGTTACCCAACAGGGCATTATCAGCCCCAGCATTTT. Encoded protein: CASSYPTGHYQPQHF.

This chain links TRBV15 with TRBJ2-3; no clear D gene. This CDR3 spans 13 amino acids. With 3 bases removed from V and 0 bases from J, the gap between germline ends came to 4 bases. Germline CDR1 and CDR2: LNHNV and YYDKDF (reference sequence). CDR3 in DNA: TGTGCCACCAGCAGGGCTAGCACAGATACGCAGTATTTT. Translation gives CATSRASTDTQYF.

This sequence joins TRBV7-8 and TRBJ2-1, with TRBD2 as a possible D gene (5 bases). This CDR3 comprises 15 residues. In germline, CDR1 is SGHVS, CDR2 FQNEAQ. Trimming left V 7 bases short and J 2 bases short, with 15 bases between. The CDR3 DNA follows: TGTGCCAGCATCAATCCGGACTTGCCCTACAATGAGCAGTTCTTC. Translation gives CASINPDLPYNEQFF. The complete variable domain, with remaining parts taken from reference TRBV7-8 and TRBJ2-1, reads GAGVSQSPRYKVAKRGQDVALRCDPISGHVSLFWYQQALGQGPEFLTYFQNEAQLDKSGLPSDRFFAERPEGSVSTLKIQRTQQEDSAVYLCASINPDLPYNEQFFGPGTRLTVL.

This clone came up once. This chain uses TRBV11-1 with TRBJ1-1, with D perhaps TRBD1 (5 bases). V was shortened by 4 bases and J by 3 bases, with 15 bases between the two germline ends. This CDR3 is 15 amino acids long. Per the germline V gene, CDR1 is SGHAT and CDR2 is FQDESV (reference sequence). The CDR3 DNA reads as TGTGCCAGCAGCTCCCGGGAGGGGCGGGACACTGAAGCTTTCTTT. Amino acids: CASSSREGRDTEAFF.

For this clone: Relative to the germline gene, one junction end is altered; a read error may explain this. The chain recombines TRBV7-8 with TRBJ2-7, with 7 bases lining up with TRBD2. The germline gives CDR1 SGHVS, CDR2 FQNEAQ. The CDR3 is 14 amino acids. The CDR3 nucleotides are TGTGCCAGCACCTTAAGGTCTAGCGGCTACGAGCAGTACTTC. Translating gives CASTLRSSGYEQYF.

Here the CDR3 reads CASSQLTGKRSPLHF. The CDR3 DNA sequence: TGCGCCAGCAGCCAGCTCACAGGAAAAAGGTCACCCCTCCACTTT. The chain couples TRBV4-3 to TRBJ1-6; perhaps TRBD1 as D (5 bases). Per the germline V gene, CDR1 is LGHNA and CDR2 is YSLEER. V lost 3 bases and J 10 bases, leaving 16 bases between the germline ends. The CDR3 runs to 15 residues.

A remark on this clone: The sample holds other DNA sequences that translate to the same CDR3. The gene calls are TRBV10-3 and TRBJ1-5; a weak D match, TRBD1 (5 bases). Germline V gene data show CDR1 as ENHRY and CDR2 as SYGVKD. Deletions cut 2 bases from V and 4 bases from J, with 6 bases between. The CDR3 runs 13 residues. CDR3 sequence reads: CAISEDRNQPQHF. Written as DNA, the CDR3 is TGTGCCATCAGTGAGGACAGAAATCAGCCCCAGCATTTT.

In this sample, this clone turned up once. This chain links TRBV9 with TRBJ1-3; possibly TRBD1 for D (6 bases). The CDR3 runs to 15 residues. Germline V gene sequence: CDR1 SGDLS, CDR2 YYNGEE. Trimming pared 2 bases from V and 0 bases from J, leaving 9 bases between. CDR3 protein: CASSVSGVSGNTIYF. DNA of the CDR3: TGTGCCAGCAGCGTCTCAGGGGTCTCTGGAAACACCATATATTTT.

This chain uses TRBV9 with TRBJ2-1; 14 nucleotides line up with TRBD2. This CDR3 is 15 amino acids long. Germline CDR1 is SGDLS and CDR2 is YYNGEE. J lost 9 bases, V lost 3 bases, and 5 bases had no gene match. The CDR3, as DNA: TGTGCCAGCAGCGACCGACTAGCGGGGGGGCCTGAGCAGTTCTTC. Translated, it gives CASSDRLAGGPEQFF.

The chain uses TRBV28 and TRBJ1-2; TRBD1 aligns across 8 bases. The CDR3 is 13 amino acids. Germline CDR1 reads MDHEN; CDR2 reads SYDVKM. J lost 4 bases, V lost 6 bases, and 4 bases had no gene match. CDR3 amino acids: CASSGQGVYGYTF. As DNA, the CDR3 is TGTGCCAGCAGCGGACAGGGAGTCTATGGCTACACCTTC.

The chain has TRBV29-1 and TRBJ1-2, with D maybe TRBD1 (5 bases). Between the trimmed V and J ends, which lost 4 bases and 3 bases, there was a span of 15 bases. The CDR3 has 14 amino acids. Per the germline V gene, CDR1 is SQVTM and CDR2 is ANQGSEA. CDR3: CSVVGNSGDYGYTF. The CDR3 DNA reads TGCAGCGTTGTTGGGAATTCGGGGGACTATGGCTACACCTTC. Full variable domain (missing parts from reference TRBV29-1 and TRBJ1-2): SAVISQKPSRDICQRGTSLTIQCQVDSQVTMMFWYRQQPGQSLTLIATANQGSEATYESGFVIDKFPISRPNLTFSTLTVSNMSPEDSSIYLCSVVGNSGDYGYTFGSGTRLTVV.

The V and J genes are TRBV19 and TRBJ2-1, with D maybe TRBD1 (6 bases). In germline, CDR1 is LNHDA, CDR2 SQIVND (reference sequence). V dropped 6 bases and J dropped 4 bases, with 7 bases sitting between them. CDR3 length: 12 residues. The CDR3, as DNA: TGTGCCAGTAGGACAGGATACAATGAGCAGTTCTTC. It specifies CASRTGYNEQFF. The complete variable domain, with remaining parts taken from reference TRBV19 and TRBJ2-1, reads DGGITQSPKYLFRKEGQNVTLSCEQNLNHDAMYWYRQDPGQGLRLIYYSQIVNDFQKGDIAEGYSVSREKKESFPLTVTSAQKNPTAFYLCASRTGYNEQFFGPGTRLTVL.

J is TRBJ1-1 and V is TRBV28; D is unclear. V shed 10 bases and J shed 0 bases, with 6 bases lying between them. The CDR3 covers 11 residues. Germline values: CDR1 MDHEN, CDR2 SYDVKM. The CDR3 sequence: CATQMNTEAFF. CDR3 coding DNA: TGTGCCACCCAAATGAACACTGAAGCTTTCTTT.

The chain is built from TRBV27 and TRBJ2-1, with a tentative D call TRBD1 (5 bases). This CDR3 comprises 15 residues. Trimming pared 5 bases from V and 0 bases from J, leaving 11 bases between. Germline loops: CDR1 MNHEY, CDR2 SMNVEV (reference sequence). As DNA, the CDR3 is TGTGCCAGCAGTCCAGGGTTCGTCTCCTACAATGAGCAGTTCTTC. It codes for CASSPGFVSYNEQFF.

This clone was seen only once. This chain links TRBV6-2 or TRBV6-3 with TRBJ1-2, with a possible D match to TRBD1 (6 bases). The CDR3 has 14 residues. Germline values: CDR1 MNHEY, CDR2 SVGEGT. V was trimmed by 5 bases and J by 5 bases, leaving 15 bases between them. This chain's CDR3 is CASSLPGQLYGYTF. The CDR3 DNA reads as TGTGCCAGCAGTCTCCCCGGACAGTTATATGGCTACACCTTC.

DNA of the CDR3: TGTGCCAGCAGCTTAGATCGGTATCTTAACAGGACAAAATATGGCTACACCTTC. Protein: CASSLDRYLNRTKYGYTF. V gene TRBV11-3 combines with J gene TRBJ1-2; tentative D call: TRBD1 (5 bases). CDR3 length equals 18 residues. The V end lost 0 bases, the J end lost 5 bases, and 22 bases lay between the germline ends. Germline V gene lookup returns CDR1 SGHNT and CDR2 YENEEA.

The chain uses TRBV15 and TRBJ2-1; TRBD2 aligns across 9 bases. With 3 bases clipped from V and 1 base from J, the junction kept 1 base outside the gene matches. The CDR3 covers 15 residues. Germline CDR1 is LNHNV and CDR2 is YYDKDF (reference sequence). This CDR3 reads CATSSLAGSYNEQFF. DNA for the CDR3: TGTGCCACCAGCAGTCTAGCGGGGTCCTACAATGAGCAGTTCTTC.

DNA for the CDR3: TGTGCCAGCAGCTTGACTAGCGGGAGCAACGAGCAGTACTTC. This gives the protein CASSLTSGSNEQYF. The V gene is TRBV7-9, the J gene TRBJ2-7, with TRBD2 matching over 12 bases. Germline V gene lookup returns CDR1 SEHNR and CDR2 FQNEAQ (reference sequence). J was trimmed by 5 bases and V by 3 bases; bases with no gene match: 2. The CDR3 is 14 residues long. Complete variable domain (other parts from reference TRBV7-9 and TRBJ2-7): DTGVSQNPRHKITKRGQNVTFRCDPISEHNRLYWYRQTLGQGPEFLTYFQNEAQLEKSRLLSDRFSAERPKGSFSTLEIQRTEQGDSAMYLCASSLTSGSNEQYFGPGTRLTVT.

This chain links TRBV27 with TRBJ1-5, with 7 bases fitting TRBD1. Trimming at V came to 2 bases and at J to 1 base, leaving 11 bases not matched to a gene. Germline V CDR1 and CDR2: MNHEY, SMNVEV (reference sequence). The CDR3 runs to 18 residues. This CDR3 reads CASSLIGGQPLSNQPQHF. In DNA, the CDR3 is TGTGCCAGCAGTTTAATCGGGGGACAGCCCTTGAGCAATCAGCCCCAGCATTTT.

Here the CDR3 reads CASSLSGASPGELFF. The CDR3 nucleotides are TGCGCCAGCAGCTTATCAGGGGCGTCCCCCGGGGAGCTGTTTTTT. The rearrangement uses TRBV5-1 and TRBJ2-2; maybe TRBD1 (6 bases). Germline CDR1 SGHRS, CDR2 YFSETQ. The CDR3 is made up of 15 amino acids. V shed 2 bases and J shed 6 bases, with 14 bases lying between them.

V gene TRBV6-5 combines with J gene TRBJ2-1, with 11 bases that match TRBD2. Germline CDR1 is MNHEY and CDR2 is SVGAGI. V was clipped by 5 bases and J by 3 bases; unmatched bases: 3. The CDR3 contains 15 residues. CDR3: CASSPSGGIYNEQFF. CDR3 DNA sequence: TGTGCCAGCAGTCCTAGCGGGGGGATCTACAATGAGCAGTTCTTC.

The chain recombines TRBV10-2 with TRBJ1-2, with 12 positions matching TRBD1. Trimming removed 3 bases from V and 8 bases from J; junction bases left unmatched: 7. Germline loops: CDR1 WSHSY, CDR2 SAAADI. This CDR3 is 15 amino acids long. CDR3 residues: CASSDSGTGGLGYTF. DNA of the CDR3: TGCGCCAGCAGTGACTCGGGGACAGGGGGCTTAGGCTACACCTTC.

The genes are TRBV7-9 and TRBJ1-5; D is ambiguous. The V gene lost 2 bases and the J gene lost 5 bases, with 4 bases spanning the gap. The germline V gene encodes CDR1 SEHNR and CDR2 FQNEAQ (reference sequence). The CDR3 extends over 12 amino acids. DNA of the CDR3: TGTGCCAGCAGCTTATCTCATCAGCCCCAGCATTTT. It codes for CASSLSHQPQHF.